The 26 T cell receptor beta chains given below trace back to one sample, sequenced in a study of blood T cell repertoires in COVID-19. Data came from immunoSEQ multiplex PCR; TCRdb stores just in-frame clones and leaves some out. The table includes some 69,000 clones, roughly 87% detected once. Sequences were obtained from peripheral blood. The receptors derive from a woman aged 45-59 years with active COVID-19.

The chain links TRBV6-1 to TRBJ2-7; 8 bases are shared with TRBD2. This CDR3 has 15 amino acids. The ends lost 6 bases at V and 2 bases at J; junction bases unmatched: 9. The germline V gene has CDR1 MNHNS and CDR2 SASEGT. The CDR3 sequence is CASSKTSEGPYEQYF. CDR3 in DNA: TGTGCCAGCAGCAAGACTAGCGAGGGCCCCTACGAGCAGTACTTC.

CDR3 sequence reads: CASSLVAGQYF. CDR3 in DNA: TGTGCCAGCAGCTTGGTGGCGGGGCAGTACTTC. The gene calls are TRBV5-8 and TRBJ2-7, with a weak D call TRBD2 (5 bases). Germline V gene data show CDR1 as SGHTS and CDR2 as YDEGEE. This CDR3 region has 11 residues. V was pared by 0 bases and J by 9 bases, with 7 bases between.

V is TRBV5-1 and J is TRBJ2-5; 8 positions match TRBD2. V dropped 4 bases and J dropped 1; count of bases not matched to a gene: 3. The CDR3 extends over 14 amino acids. CDR1 is SGHRS and CDR2 is YFSETQ in the germline V gene. The chain's CDR3 is CASSTGTSQETQYF. CDR3 coding DNA: TGCGCCAGCAGCACGGGGACTAGCCAAGAGACCCAGTACTTC.

This clone has a handful of counts. The CDR3 coding sequence is TGTGCCAGCAGCCCCTGGACAGGCCTAAGCTCTGGGGCCAACGTCCTGACTTTC. As protein: CASSPWTGLSSGANVLTF. The genes are TRBV7-9 and TRBJ2-6; 7 bases line up with TRBD1. The CDR3 covers 18 residues. Germline CDR1 SEHNR, CDR2 FQNEAQ (reference sequence). Losses at the gene ends were 5 bases for V and 0 bases for J; bases not matched to a gene: 10.

The chain carries TRBV28 and TRBJ2-5, with D perhaps matching TRBD2 (5 bases). This CDR3 is 14 amino acids long. V lost 2 bases and J 5 bases, leaving 12 bases between the germline ends. Germline V gives CDR1 MDHEN, CDR2 SYDVKM. DNA of the CDR3: TGTGCCAGCAGTTTAAGTGGTGGGAGTGAGACCCAGTACTTC. It encodes CASSLSGGSETQYF. The full variable domain, in which reference TRBV28 and TRBJ2-5 provide the parts outside the CDR3, is DVKVTQSSRYLVKRTGEKVFLECVQDMDHENMFWYRQDPGLGLRLIYFSYDVKMKEKGDIPEGYSVSREKKERFSLILESASTNQTSMYLCASSLSGGSETQYFGPGTRLLVL.

There are a few counts of this clone. The rearrangement links TRBV5-1 to TRBJ2-5; TRBD2 might be the D (6 bases). This CDR3 is built from 15 residues. Germline V lookup: CDR1 SGHRS, CDR2 YFSETQ. Trimming left V 7 bases short and J 3 bases short, with 19 bases between. CDR3 sequence: CASPLVTAGKETQYF. CDR3 nucleotides: TGCGCCAGCCCCCTAGTGACAGCGGGTAAAGAGACCCAGTACTTC.

Comment on this clone: An end of the junction differs from the germline gene, which may be a read error. V usage is TRBV5-1 and J usage is TRBJ1-6; a weak D match, TRBD1 (5 bases). Germline-derived CDR1 and CDR2 are SGHRS and YFSETQ. The CDR3 length is 15 residues. The CDR3 here is CASTLLGPDNSPLHF. In DNA form, the CDR3 reads TGCGCCAGCACCTTGCTGGGGCCAGATAATTCACCCCTCCACTTT.

The rearrangement links TRBV6-4 to TRBJ2-2; D is ambiguous. This CDR3 comprises 13 residues. The germline gives CDR1 MRHNA, CDR2 SNTAGT. Trimming took off 4 bases at V and 6 bases at J, with 9 bases between the two ends. The CDR3 DNA is TGTGCCAGCAGTGTACGGGTGGCCGGGGAGCTGTTTTTT. It codes for CASSVRVAGELFF.

In this sample, this clone turned up a few times. The chain combines TRBV18 with TRBJ1-1, with D maybe TRBD1 (5 bases). The germline CDR1 and CDR2 sequences are KGHSH and LQKENI. Trimming shortened V by 10 bases and J by 5 bases, and 17 bases separated the two germline ends. This CDR3 has 13 amino acids. The CDR3 DNA sequence: TGTGCCACCCTTCAGGGTCGTGGAACTGAAGCTTTCTTT. Amino acids: CATLQGRGTEAFF.

The chain employs TRBV30 and TRBJ2-1; 8 positions agree with TRBD2. The CDR3 sequence is 13 residues long. V lost 0 bases to trimming and J lost 7 bases; unmatched junction nucleotides: 2. Per germline, CDR1 GTSNPN and CDR2 SVGIG (reference sequence). CDR3 DNA sequence: TGTGCCTGGAGTGTAGCTAGCGGGAATGAGCAGTTCTTC. Protein product: CAWSVASGNEQFF.

V gene TRBV3-1 (or the pseudogene TRBV3-2) combines with J gene TRBJ2-5; D possibly corresponds to TRBD2 (6 bases). Between the trimmed V and J ends, which lost 8 bases and 5 bases, there was a span of 12 bases. CDR3 length: 12 residues. Germline CDR1 LGHDT, CDR2 YNNKEL (reference sequence). DNA for the CDR3: TGTGCCAGCGGAGGGAAGGGGGAGACCCAGTACTTC. As protein: CASGGKGETQYF.

The chain combines TRBV25-1 with TRBJ1-4; 7 bases agree with TRBD1. After removal of 3 bases from V and 8 bases from J, the junction contained 18 bases not matched to a gene. From germline, CDR1 is MGHDK and CDR2 SYGVNS. The CDR3 totals 18 residues. CDR3 bases: TGTGCCAGCAGTGAGGAATCGGGACAGTCCTTTTTTCGCGAAAAACTGTTTTTT. This codes for CASSEESGQSFFREKLFF.

This rearrangement joins TRBV24-1 to TRBJ2-2; tentative D call: TRBD2 (5 bases). V lost 4 bases, J lost 1 base, and 15 bases lay in between. In germline, CDR1 is KGHDR, CDR2 SFDVKD. The CDR3 covers 17 residues. CDR3 nucleotides: TGTGCCACCAGTGACCCACCTGGGAGCGGGAACACCGGGGAGCTGTTTTTT. Protein sequence: CATSDPPGSGNTGELFF.

The CDR3 is CASSPSGQASYGYTF. The DNA of the CDR3 is TGTGCCAGCTCACCATCGGGACAGGCAAGCTATGGCTACACCTTC. The gene calls are TRBV18 and TRBJ1-2; 8 bases are a match to TRBD1. The CDR3 extends over 15 amino acids. Germline CDR1 reads KGHSH; CDR2 reads LQKENI. Trimming at V came to 2 bases and at J to 4 bases, leaving 6 bases not matched to a gene.

V is TRBV6-1 and J is TRBJ1-5; D may be TRBD1 (6 bases). Germline CDR1 and CDR2: MNHNS and SASEGT. This CDR3 region has 15 residues. Trimming removed 2 bases from V and 9 bases from J, with 17 bases in between. CDR3 DNA: TGTGCCAGCAGTGAACGCTGGGGGCTTCTCGTGCCCCAGCATTTT. Translating gives CASSERWGLLVPQHF.

The rearrangement joins TRBV15 to TRBJ2-5; 10 nucleotides line up with TRBD2. Germline CDR1 is LNHNV and CDR2 is YYDKDF (reference sequence). The CDR3 spans 15 residues. Losses at the gene ends were 4 bases for V and 2 bases for J; bases not matched to a gene: 4. CDR3 sequence: CATSKPSGSQETQYF. The CDR3 DNA reads TGTGCCACCAGCAAGCCTAGCGGGAGTCAAGAGACCCAGTACTTC. The full variable domain, completed using reference TRBV15 and TRBJ2-5, is DAMVIQNPRYQVTQFGKPVTLSCSQTLNHNVMYWYQQKSSQAPKLLFHYYDKDFNNEADTPDNFQSRRPNTSFCFLDIRSPGLGDTAMYLCATSKPSGSQETQYFGPGTRLLVL.

This clone appeared once. This sequence joins TRBV11-3 and TRBJ2-2; no clear D gene. The V end lost 5 bases, the J end lost 2 bases, and 12 bases lay between the germline ends. The germline V gene has CDR1 SGHNT and CDR2 YENEEA. CDR3 size: 15 residues. This chain's CDR3 is CASSQATDNTGELFF. Here the CDR3 DNA reads TGTGCCAGCAGCCAGGCAACTGATAACACCGGGGAGCTGTTTTTT.

The chain couples TRBV28 to TRBJ1-5; the D gene is possibly TRBD1 (5 bases). CDR3 length: 15 residues. Looked up from germline, CDR1 is MDHEN and CDR2 is SYDVKM. V was trimmed by 5 bases and J by 2 bases, leaving 13 bases between them. CDR3 sequence: CASSPQGFGNQPQHF. In DNA form, the CDR3 reads TGTGCCAGCAGTCCCCAGGGTTTCGGCAATCAGCCCCAGCATTTT. The whole variable domain, filled in from reference TRBV28 and TRBJ1-5, reads DVKVTQSSRYLVKRTGEKVFLECVQDMDHENMFWYRQDPGLGLRLIYFSYDVKMKEKGDIPEGYSVSREKKERFSLILESASTNQTSMYLCASSPQGFGNQPQHFGDGTRLSIL.

This chain joins TRBV29-1 and TRBJ2-7, with D possibly TRBD1 on 5 matching bases. CDR1 is SQVTM and CDR2 is ANQGSEA in the germline V gene. This CDR3 region has 12 residues. Between the trimmed V and J ends, which lost 5 bases and 3 bases, there was a span of 11 bases. The CDR3 region is CSVRGNHYEQYF. CDR3 DNA sequence: TGCAGCGTTAGGGGTAATCACTACGAGCAGTACTTC.

J is TRBJ2-1 and V is TRBV19; D call uncertain. There are 15 residues in the CDR3. The germline V gene encodes CDR1 LNHDA and CDR2 SQIVND (reference sequence). Trimming removed 6 bases at V and 4 bases at J, with 16 bases between. In DNA form, the CDR3 reads TGTGCCAGTAGAAAAAGACCCGAGACTTACAATGAGCAGTTCTTC. Translated: CASRKRPETYNEQFF.

This chain links TRBV19 with TRBJ1-1, with a weak D call TRBD1 (5 bases). There are 16 residues in the CDR3. Germline CDR1 LNHDA, CDR2 SQIVND (reference sequence). V was clipped by 7 bases and J by 4 bases, with 22 bases between them. CDR3 loop: CASTDRGGFQPTEAFF. For the CDR3, the DNA is TGTGCCAGTACCGACCGGGGGGGATTTCAGCCCACTGAAGCTTTCTTT.

The V call is TRBV7-6, the J call TRBJ2-5; TRBD1 aligns across 7 bases. CDR1 SGHVS and CDR2 FNYEAQ come from the germline V gene. The CDR3 contains 15 residues. V dropped 8 bases and J dropped 2; count of bases not matched to a gene: 11. CDR3 in amino acids: CASGPETGHQETQYF. CDR3 DNA sequence: TGTGCCAGCGGGCCGGAGACAGGGCATCAAGAGACCCAGTACTTC.

This clone was seen a few times. The chain carries TRBV27 and TRBJ1-1, with 7 bases identical to TRBD1. CDR1 and CDR2 from the germline V gene are MNHEY and SMNVEV (reference sequence). J gave up 12 bases and V 0 bases, and 13 bases lay outside the gene matches. The CDR3 has 15 residues. The CDR3 sequence: CASSLSIGTDLDPFF. As DNA, the CDR3 is TGTGCCAGCAGTTTATCCATCGGGACAGACTTAGACCCTTTCTTT.

In this sample, this clone turned up a few times. This CDR3 reads CAWSVLGVAYNSPLHF. The DNA for the CDR3 is TGTGCCTGGAGTGTACTCGGGGTGGCGTATAATTCACCCCTCCACTTT. J is TRBJ1-6 and V is TRBV30; D gene ambiguous. This CDR3 spans 16 amino acids. Germline CDR1 and CDR2: GTSNPN and SVGIG (reference sequence). With 0 bases removed from V and 4 bases from J, the gap between germline ends came to 13 bases.

The chain combines TRBV29-1 with TRBJ2-3; D gene ambiguous. The CDR3 spans 15 residues. Germline CDR1 and CDR2: SQVTM and ANQGSEA. V was clipped by 5 bases and J by 0 bases, with 15 bases between them. This chain's CDR3 is CSVSRGTSSTDTQYF. CDR3 in DNA: TGCAGCGTTAGTCGCGGCACCTCTAGCACAGATACGCAGTATTTT.

This chain joins TRBV19 and TRBJ1-4; D might be TRBD1 (5 bases). The CDR3 sequence is 14 residues long. Trimming pared 3 bases from V and 4 bases from J, leaving 9 bases between. The germline V gene encodes CDR1 LNHDA and CDR2 SQIVND (reference sequence). This CDR3 is CASSIQGGNEKLFF. In nucleotides, the CDR3 is TGTGCCAGTAGTATTCAGGGCGGTAATGAAAAACTGTTTTTT.